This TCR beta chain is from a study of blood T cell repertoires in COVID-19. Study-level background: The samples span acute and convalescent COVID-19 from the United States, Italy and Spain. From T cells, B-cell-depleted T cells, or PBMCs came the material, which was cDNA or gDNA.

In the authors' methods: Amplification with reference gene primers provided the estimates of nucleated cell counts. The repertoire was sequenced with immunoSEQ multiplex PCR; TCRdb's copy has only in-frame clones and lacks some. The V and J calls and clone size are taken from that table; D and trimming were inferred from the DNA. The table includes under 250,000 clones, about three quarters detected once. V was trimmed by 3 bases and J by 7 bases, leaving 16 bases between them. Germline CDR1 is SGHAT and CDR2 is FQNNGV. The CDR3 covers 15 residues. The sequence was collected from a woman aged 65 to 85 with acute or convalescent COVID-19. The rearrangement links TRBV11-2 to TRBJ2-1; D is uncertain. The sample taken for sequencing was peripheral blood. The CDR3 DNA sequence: TGTGCCAGCAGCTTCCGAAAGGTGGAGATTAATGAGCAGTTCTTC. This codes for CASSFRKVEINEQFF.